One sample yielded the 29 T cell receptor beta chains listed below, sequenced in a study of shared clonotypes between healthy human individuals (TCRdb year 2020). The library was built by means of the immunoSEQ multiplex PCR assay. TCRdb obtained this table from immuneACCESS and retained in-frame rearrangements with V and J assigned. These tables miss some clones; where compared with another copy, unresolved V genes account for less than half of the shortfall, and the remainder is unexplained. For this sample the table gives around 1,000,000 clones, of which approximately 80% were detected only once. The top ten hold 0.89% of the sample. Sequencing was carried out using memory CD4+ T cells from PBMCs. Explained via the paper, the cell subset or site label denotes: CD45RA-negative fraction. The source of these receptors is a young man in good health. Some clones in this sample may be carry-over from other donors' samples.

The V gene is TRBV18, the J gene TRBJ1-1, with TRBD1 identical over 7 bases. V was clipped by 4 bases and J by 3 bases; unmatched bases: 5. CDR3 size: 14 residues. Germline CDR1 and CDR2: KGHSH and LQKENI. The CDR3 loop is CASSRNRGDTEAFF. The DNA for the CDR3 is TGTGCCAGCTCACGAAACAGGGGTGACACTGAAGCTTTCTTT.

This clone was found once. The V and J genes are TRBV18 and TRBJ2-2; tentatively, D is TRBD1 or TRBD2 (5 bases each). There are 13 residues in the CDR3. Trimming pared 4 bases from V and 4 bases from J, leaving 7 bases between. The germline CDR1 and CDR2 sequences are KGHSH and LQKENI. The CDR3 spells CASSRGSTGELFF. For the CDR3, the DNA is TGTGCCAGCTCACGGGGGAGCACCGGGGAGCTGTTTTTT.

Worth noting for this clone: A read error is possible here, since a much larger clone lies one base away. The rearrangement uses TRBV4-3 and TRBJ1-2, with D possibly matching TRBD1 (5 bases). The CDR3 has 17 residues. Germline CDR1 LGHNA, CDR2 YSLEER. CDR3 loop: CASGHIPTGVMGYGYTF. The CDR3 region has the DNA TGCGCCAGCGGCCACATCCCGACGGGGGTCATGGGGTATGGCTACACCTTC.

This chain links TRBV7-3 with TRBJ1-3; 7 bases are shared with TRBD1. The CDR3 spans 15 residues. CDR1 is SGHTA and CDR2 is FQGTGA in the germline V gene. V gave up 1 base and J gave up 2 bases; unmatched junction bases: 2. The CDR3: CASSLNTGAGNTIYF. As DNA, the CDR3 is TGTGCCAGCAGCTTAAATACAGGGGCTGGAAACACCATATATTTT.

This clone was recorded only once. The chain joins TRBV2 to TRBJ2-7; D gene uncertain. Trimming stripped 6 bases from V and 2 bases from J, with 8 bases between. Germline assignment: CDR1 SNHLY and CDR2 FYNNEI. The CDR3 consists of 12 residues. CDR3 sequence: CASRGWTYEQYF. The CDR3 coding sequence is TGTGCCAGCAGGGGCTGGACCTACGAGCAGTACTTC.

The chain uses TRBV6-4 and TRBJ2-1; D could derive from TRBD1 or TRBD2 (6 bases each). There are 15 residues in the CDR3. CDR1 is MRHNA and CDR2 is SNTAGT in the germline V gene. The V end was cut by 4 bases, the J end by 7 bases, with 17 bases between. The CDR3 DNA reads TGTGCCAGCAGTGGGTCCTCGGGGGCCGTTAATGAGCAGTTCTTC. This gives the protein CASSGSSGAVNEQFF.

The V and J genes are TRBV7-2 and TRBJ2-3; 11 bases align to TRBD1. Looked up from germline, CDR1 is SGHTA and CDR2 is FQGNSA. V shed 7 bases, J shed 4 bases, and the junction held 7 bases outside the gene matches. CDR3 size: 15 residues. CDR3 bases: TGTGCCAGCAACATACAGGGACAGGGGGCAGATACGCAGTATTTT. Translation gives CASNIQGQGADTQYF.

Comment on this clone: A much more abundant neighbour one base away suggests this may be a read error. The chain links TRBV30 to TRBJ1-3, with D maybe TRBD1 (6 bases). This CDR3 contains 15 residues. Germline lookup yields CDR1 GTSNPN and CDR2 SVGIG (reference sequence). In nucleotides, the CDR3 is TGTGCCTGGAGCCGAAGGGGGTTAGCTGGAAACACCGTATATTTT. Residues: CAWSRRGLAGNTVYF.

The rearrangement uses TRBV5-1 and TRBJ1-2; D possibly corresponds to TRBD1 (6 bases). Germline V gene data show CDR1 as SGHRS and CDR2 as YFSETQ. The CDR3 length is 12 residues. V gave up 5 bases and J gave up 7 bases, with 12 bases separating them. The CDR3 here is CASRYQGGGYTF. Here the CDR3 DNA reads TGCGCCAGCAGGTACCAAGGGGGTGGCTACACCTTC. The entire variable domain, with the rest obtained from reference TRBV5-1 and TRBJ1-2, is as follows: KAGVTQTPRYLIKTRGQQVTLSCSPISGHRSVSWYQQTPGQGLQFLFEYFSETQRNKGNFPGRFSGRQFSNSRSEMNVSTLELGDSALYLCASRYQGGGYTFGSGTRLTVV.

The CDR3 reads CASSPLASSYEQYF. CDR3 nucleotide sequence: TGTGCCAGCAGCCCCCTGGCTAGCTCCTACGAGCAGTACTTC. The J gene is TRBJ2-7, the V gene TRBV7-9; D is unclear. The length of the CDR3 is 14 residues. Germline CDR1 SEHNR, CDR2 FQNEAQ (reference sequence). Trimming pared 5 bases from V and 0 bases from J, leaving 11 bases between.

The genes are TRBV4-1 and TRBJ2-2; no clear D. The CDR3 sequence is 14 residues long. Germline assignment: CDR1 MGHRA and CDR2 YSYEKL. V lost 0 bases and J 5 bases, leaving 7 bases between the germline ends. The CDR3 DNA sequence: TGCGCCAGCAGCCAAGAAGTGGGAACCGGGGAGCTGTTTTTT. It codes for CASSQEVGTGELFF.

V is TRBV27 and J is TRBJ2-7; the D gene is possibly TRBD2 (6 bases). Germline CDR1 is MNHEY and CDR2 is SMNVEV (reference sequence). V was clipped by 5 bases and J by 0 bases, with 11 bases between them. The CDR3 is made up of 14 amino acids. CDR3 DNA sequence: TGTGCCAGCAGTGTAATAGCGGCCTCCTACGAGCAGTACTTC. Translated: CASSVIAASYEQYF.

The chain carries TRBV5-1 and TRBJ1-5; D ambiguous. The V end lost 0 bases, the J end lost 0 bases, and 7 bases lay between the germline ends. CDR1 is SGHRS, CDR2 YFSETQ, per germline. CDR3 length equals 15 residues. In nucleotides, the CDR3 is TGCGCCAGCAGCTTGGACGCGAGTAGCAATCAGCCCCAGCATTTT. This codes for CASSLDASSNQPQHF.

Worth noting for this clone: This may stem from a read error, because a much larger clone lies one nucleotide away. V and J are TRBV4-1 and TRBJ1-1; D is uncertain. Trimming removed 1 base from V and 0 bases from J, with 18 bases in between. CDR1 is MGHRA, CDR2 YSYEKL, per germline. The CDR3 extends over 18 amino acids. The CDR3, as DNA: TGCGCCAGCAGCCAAGGGGTTGGTCCTAGGAGGATGAACACTGAAGCTTTCTTT. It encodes CASSQGVGPRRMNTEAFF.

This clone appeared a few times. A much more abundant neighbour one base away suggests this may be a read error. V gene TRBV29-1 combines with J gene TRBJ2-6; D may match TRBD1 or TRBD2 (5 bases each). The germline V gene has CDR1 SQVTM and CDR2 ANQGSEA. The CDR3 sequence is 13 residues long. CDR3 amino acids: CSVDWAGANVMTF. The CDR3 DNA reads TGCAGCGTTGACTGGGCCGGGGCCAACGTCATGACTTTC.

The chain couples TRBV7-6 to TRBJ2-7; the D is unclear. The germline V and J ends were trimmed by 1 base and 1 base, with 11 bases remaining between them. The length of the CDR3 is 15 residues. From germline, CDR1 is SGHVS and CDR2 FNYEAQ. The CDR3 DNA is TGTGCCAGCAGCTTAGTAGAGTTAATGTCCTACGAGCAGTACTTC. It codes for CASSLVELMSYEQYF. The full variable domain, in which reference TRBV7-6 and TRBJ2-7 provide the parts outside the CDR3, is GAGVSQSPRYKVTKRGQDVALRCDPISGHVSLYWYRQALGQGPEFLTYFNYEAQQDKSGLPNDRFSAERPEGSISTLTIQRTEQRDSAMYRCASSLVELMSYEQYFGPGTRLTVT.

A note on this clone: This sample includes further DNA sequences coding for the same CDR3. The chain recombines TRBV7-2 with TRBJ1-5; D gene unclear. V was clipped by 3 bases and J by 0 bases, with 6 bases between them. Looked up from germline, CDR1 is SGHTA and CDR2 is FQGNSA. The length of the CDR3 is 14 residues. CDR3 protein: CASSLSSSNQPQHF. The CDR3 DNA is TGTGCCAGCAGCTTGTCCAGTAGCAATCAGCCCCAGCATTTT.

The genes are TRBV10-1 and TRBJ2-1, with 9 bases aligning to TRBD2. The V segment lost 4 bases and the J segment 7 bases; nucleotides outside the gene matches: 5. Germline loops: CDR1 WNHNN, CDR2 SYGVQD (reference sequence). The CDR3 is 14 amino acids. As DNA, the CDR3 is TGCGCCAGCAGTGTAGCGGGAGTCGATAATGAGCAGTTCTTC. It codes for CASSVAGVDNEQFF.

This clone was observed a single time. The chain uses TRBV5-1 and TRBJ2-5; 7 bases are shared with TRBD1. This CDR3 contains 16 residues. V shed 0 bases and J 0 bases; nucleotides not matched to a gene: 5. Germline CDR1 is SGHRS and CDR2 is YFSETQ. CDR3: CASSLGRGRNQETQYF. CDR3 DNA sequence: TGCGCCAGCAGCTTGGGAAGGGGGCGTAACCAAGAGACCCAGTACTTC.

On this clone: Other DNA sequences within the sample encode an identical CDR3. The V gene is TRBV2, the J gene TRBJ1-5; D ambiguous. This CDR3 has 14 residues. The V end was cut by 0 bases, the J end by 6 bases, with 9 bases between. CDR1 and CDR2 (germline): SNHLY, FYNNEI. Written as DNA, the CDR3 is TGTGCCAGCAGTGAAGCGCTGGGGAGTCAGCCCCAGCATTTT. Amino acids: CASSEALGSQPQHF.

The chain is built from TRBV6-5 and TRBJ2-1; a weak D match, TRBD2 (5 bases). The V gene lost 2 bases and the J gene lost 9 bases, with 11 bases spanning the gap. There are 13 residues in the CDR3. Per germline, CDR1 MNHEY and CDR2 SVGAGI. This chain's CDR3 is CASSYGLGGEQFF. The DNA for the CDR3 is TGTGCCAGCAGTTACGGACTGGGTGGTGAGCAGTTCTTC.

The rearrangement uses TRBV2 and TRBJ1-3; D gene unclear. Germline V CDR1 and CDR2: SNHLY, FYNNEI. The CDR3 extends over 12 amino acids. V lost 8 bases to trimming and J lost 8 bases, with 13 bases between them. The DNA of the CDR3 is TGTGCCAGCCGAAACCTAGGGTACACCATATATTTT. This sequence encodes CASRNLGYTIYF. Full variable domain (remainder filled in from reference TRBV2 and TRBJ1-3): EPEVTQTPSHQVTQMGQEVILRCVPISNHLYFYWYRQILGQKVEFLVSFYNNEISEKSEIFDDQFSVERPDGSNFTLKIRSTKLEDSAMYFCASRNLGYTIYFGEGSWLTVV.

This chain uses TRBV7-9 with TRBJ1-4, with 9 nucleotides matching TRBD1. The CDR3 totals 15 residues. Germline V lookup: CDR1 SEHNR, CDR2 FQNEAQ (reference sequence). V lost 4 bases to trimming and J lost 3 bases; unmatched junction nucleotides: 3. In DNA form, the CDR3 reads TGTGCCAGCAGCTCAGACAGGGGGGCTAATGAAAAACTGTTTTTT. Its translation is CASSSDRGANEKLFF.

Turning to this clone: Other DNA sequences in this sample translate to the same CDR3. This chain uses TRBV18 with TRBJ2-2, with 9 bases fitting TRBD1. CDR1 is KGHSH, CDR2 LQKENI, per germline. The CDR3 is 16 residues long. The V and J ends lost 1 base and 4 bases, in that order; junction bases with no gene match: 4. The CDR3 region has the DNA TGTGCCAGCTCACCACTAGGACAGGGGAGCACCGGGGAGCTGTTTTTT. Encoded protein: CASSPLGQGSTGELFF.

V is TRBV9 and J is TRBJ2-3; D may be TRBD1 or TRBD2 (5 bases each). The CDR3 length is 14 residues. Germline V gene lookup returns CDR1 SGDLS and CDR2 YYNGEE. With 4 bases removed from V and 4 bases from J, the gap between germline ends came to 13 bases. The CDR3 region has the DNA TGTGCCAGCAGCAAAGGGACGCCCCCAGATACGCAGTATTTT. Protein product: CASSKGTPPDTQYF.

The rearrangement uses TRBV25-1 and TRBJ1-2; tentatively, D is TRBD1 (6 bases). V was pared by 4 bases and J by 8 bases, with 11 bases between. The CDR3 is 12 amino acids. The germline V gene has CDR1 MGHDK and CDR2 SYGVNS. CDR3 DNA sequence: TGTGCCAGCAGTGTAGGCACAGGGGGCTACACCTTC. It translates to CASSVGTGGYTF.

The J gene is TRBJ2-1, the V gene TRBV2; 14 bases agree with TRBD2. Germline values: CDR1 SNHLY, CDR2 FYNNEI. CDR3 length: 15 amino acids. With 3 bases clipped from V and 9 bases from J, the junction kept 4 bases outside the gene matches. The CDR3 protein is CASSETSGRAGEQFF. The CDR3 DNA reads TGTGCCAGCAGTGAGACTAGCGGGAGGGCCGGTGAGCAGTTCTTC.

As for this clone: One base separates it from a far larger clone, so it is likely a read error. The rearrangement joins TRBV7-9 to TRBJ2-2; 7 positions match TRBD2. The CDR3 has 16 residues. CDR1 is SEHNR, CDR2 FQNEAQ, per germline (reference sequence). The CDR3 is CASSRGPHGGTEELFF. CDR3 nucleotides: TGTGCCAGCAGCCGGGGACCGCACGGGGGGACCGAGGAGCTGTTTTTT.

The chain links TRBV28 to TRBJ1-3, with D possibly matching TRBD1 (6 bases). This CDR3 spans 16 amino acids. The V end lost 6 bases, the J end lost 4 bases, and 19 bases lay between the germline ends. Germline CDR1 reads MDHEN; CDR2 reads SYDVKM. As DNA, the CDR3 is TGTGCCAGCAGGTTCACCGGGACACTCCAAGGAAACACCATATATTTT. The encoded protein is CASRFTGTLQGNTIYF. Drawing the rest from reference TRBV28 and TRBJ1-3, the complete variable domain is DVKVTQSSRYLVKRTGEKVFLECVQDMDHENMFWYRQDPGLGLRLIYFSYDVKMKEKGDIPEGYSVSREKKERFSLILESASTNQTSMYLCASRFTGTLQGNTIYFGEGSWLTVV.